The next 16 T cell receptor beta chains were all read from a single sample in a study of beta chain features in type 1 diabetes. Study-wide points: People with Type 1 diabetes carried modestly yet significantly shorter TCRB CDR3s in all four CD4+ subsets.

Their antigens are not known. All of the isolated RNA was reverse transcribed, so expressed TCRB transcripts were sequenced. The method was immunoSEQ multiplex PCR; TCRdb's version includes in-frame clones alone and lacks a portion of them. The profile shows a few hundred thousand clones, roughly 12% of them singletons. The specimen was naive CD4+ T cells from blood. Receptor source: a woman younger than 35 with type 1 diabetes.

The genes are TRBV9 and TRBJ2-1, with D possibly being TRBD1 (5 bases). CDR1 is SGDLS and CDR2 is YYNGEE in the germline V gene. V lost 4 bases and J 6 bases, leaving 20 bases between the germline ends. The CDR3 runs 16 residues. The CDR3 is CASSPAALGRGNEQFF. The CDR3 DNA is TGTGCCAGCAGCCCCGCCGCGCTAGGTAGGGGCAATGAGCAGTTCTTC.

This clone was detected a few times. The CDR3 DNA sequence: TGTGCCAGCAGTCAGCGGGAAGCTTTCTTT. Translated: CASSQREAFF. The chain couples TRBV6-1 to TRBJ1-1; the D is unclear. The CDR3 length is 10 residues. V was clipped by 5 bases and J by 8 bases, with 6 bases between them. CDR1 and CDR2 from the germline V gene are MNHNS and SASEGT.

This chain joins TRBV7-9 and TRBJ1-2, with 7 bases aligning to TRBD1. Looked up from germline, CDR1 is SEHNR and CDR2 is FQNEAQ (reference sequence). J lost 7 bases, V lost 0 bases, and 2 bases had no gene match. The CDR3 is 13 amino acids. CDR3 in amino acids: CASSLAGTVGYTF. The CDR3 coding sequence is TGTGCCAGCAGCTTAGCCGGGACAGTTGGCTACACCTTC.

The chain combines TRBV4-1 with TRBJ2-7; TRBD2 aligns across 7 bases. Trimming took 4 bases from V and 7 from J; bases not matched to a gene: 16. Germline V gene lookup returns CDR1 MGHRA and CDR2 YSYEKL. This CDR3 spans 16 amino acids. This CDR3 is CASSPTGGAGTGEQYF. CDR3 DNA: TGCGCCAGCAGCCCCACCGGAGGAGCGGGGACGGGGGAGCAGTACTTC.

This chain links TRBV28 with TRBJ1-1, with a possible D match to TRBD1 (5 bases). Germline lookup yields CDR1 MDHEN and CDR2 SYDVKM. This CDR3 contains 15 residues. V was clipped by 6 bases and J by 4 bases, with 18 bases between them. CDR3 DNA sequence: TGTGCCAGCAGCCCAGGCGCGGCTCAGGGCACTGAAGCTTTCTTT. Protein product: CASSPGAAQGTEAFF.

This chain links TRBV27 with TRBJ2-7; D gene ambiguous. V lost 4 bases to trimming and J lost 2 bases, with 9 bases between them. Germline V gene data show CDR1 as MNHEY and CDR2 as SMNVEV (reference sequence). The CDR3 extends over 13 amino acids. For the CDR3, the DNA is TGTGCCAGCAGTTCCAGCGTCACCTACGAGCAGTACTTC. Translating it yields CASSSSVTYEQYF.

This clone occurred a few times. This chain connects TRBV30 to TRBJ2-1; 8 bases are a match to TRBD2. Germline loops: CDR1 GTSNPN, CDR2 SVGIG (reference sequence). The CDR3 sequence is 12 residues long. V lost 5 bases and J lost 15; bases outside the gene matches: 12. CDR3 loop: CAWDHRAGGLFF. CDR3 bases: TGTGCCTGGGACCACCGGGCGGGAGGTCTGTTCTTC.

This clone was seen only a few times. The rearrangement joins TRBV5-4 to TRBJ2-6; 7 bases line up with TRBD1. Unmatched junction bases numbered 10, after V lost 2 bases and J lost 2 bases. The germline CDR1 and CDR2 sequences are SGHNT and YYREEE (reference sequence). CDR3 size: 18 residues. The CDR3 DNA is TGTGCCAGCAGCTTCGCACGGAGTACAGGGGCTGGGGCCAACGTCCTGACTTTC. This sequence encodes CASSFARSTGAGANVLTF.

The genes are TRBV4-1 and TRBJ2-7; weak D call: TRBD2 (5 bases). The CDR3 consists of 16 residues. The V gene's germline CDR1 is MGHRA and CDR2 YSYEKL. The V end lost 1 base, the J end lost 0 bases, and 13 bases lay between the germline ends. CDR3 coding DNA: TGCGCCAGCAGCCAAGTGGCTAGCCGCGACTCCTACGAGCAGTACTTC. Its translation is CASSQVASRDSYEQYF.

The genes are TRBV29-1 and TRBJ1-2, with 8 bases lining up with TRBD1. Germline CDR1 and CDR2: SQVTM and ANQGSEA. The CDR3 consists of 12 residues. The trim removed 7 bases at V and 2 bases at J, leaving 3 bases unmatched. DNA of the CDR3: TGCAGCGAGTGGACAGGGAACTATGGCTACACCTTC. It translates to CSEWTGNYGYTF.

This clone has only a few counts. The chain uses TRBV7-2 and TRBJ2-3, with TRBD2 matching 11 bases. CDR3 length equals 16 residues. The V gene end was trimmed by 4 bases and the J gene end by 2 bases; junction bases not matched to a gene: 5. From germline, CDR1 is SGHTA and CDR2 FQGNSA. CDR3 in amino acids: CASSYRLAGITDTQYF. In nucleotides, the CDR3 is TGTGCCAGCAGCTACCGACTAGCGGGGATCACAGATACGCAGTATTTT.

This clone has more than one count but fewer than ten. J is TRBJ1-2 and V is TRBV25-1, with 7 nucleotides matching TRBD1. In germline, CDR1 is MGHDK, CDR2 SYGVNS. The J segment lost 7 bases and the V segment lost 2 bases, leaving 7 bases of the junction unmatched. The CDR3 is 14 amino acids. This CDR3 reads CASSEGDRAGGYTF. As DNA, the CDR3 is TGTGCCAGCAGTGAAGGAGACAGGGCGGGTGGCTACACCTTC.

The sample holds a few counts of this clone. CDR3 sequence reads: CASRDPGYSGANVLTF. The DNA for the CDR3 is TGTGCCAGCAGGGACCCGGGGTACTCTGGGGCCAACGTCCTGACTTTC. This rearrangement joins TRBV5-4 to TRBJ2-6, with D possibly TRBD2 on 5 matching bases. Germline V gene sequence: CDR1 SGHNT, CDR2 YYREEE (reference sequence). The V end lost 5 bases, the J end lost 0 bases, and 12 bases lay between the germline ends. This CDR3 comprises 16 residues.

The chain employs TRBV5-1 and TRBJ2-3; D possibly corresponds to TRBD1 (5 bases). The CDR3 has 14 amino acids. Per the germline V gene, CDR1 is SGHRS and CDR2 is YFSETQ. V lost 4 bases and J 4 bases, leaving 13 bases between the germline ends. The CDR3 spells CASSGAGPPDTQYF. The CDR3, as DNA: TGCGCCAGCAGCGGGGCAGGTCCTCCAGATACGCAGTATTTT.

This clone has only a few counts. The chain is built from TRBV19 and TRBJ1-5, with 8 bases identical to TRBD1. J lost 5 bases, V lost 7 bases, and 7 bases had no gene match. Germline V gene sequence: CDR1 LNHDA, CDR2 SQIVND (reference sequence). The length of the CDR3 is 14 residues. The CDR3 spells CASTRDRLYQPQHF. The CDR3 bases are TGTGCCAGTACCCGGGACAGGTTGTATCAGCCCCAGCATTTT.

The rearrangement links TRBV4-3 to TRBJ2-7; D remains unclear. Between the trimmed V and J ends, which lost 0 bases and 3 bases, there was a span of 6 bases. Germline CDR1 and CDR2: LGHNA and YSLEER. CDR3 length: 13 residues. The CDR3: CASSQERYYEQYF. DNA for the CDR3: TGCGCCAGCAGCCAAGAACGGTACTACGAGCAGTACTTC.